Listed below are T cell receptor beta chains from one sample, sequenced in a study of neoadjuvant anti-PD-1 for oral cavity cancer. TCRdb keeps only in-frame clones here, not all; method: immunoSEQ multiplex PCR. The sample includes fewer than 25,000 clones, 40% to 50% of them seen just once. The sequences come from tumor tissue, collected after nivolumab (anti-PD-1) treatment. The source of these receptors is a person aged 35-79 years with oral cavity squamous cell carcinoma. Each CDR3 is given with its conserved first and last residue. D genes are given only for firm matches. Size tells how often a clone was seen (once, few, many) or the class of an expanded clone, and some rows leave it out.

clone_size: few
j_call: TRBJ1-1
d_call: .
v_call: TRBV6-5
cdr3_nt: TGTGCCAGCCAAAAGTCTGGGGTCTCGGACACTGAAGCTTTCTTT
cdr3_aa: CASQKSGVSDTEAFF

clone_size: .
j_call: TRBJ1-2
d_call: TRBD1
v_call: TRBV7-2
cdr3_nt: TGTGCCAGCAGCTTAGCGGGACAGAACCTCTATGGCTACACCTTC
cdr3_aa: CASSLAGQNLYGYTF

clone_size: .
j_call: TRBJ2-5
d_call: TRBD2
v_call: TRBV7-2
cdr3_nt: TGTGCCAGCAGCCGGGGACTAGCGGGGGAGACCCAGTACTTC
cdr3_aa: CASSRGLAGETQYF

clone_size: .
j_call: TRBJ1-5
d_call: .
v_call: TRBV19
cdr3_nt: TGTGCCAGTAGTATGGACGTGGAGCAGCCCCAGCATTTT
cdr3_aa: CASSMDVEQPQHF

clone_size: medium-sized
j_call: TRBJ1-6
d_call: .
v_call: TRBV23-1
cdr3_nt: TGCGCCAGCAGTCACCTAGAAGGTTATTCACCCCTCCACTTT
cdr3_aa: CASSHLEGYSPLHF

clone_size: .
j_call: TRBJ2-7
d_call: TRBD1
v_call: TRBV6-5
cdr3_nt: TGTGCCAGCAGTTACGAGGAGGGACAGGGGATGGAGCAGTACTTC
cdr3_aa: CASSYEEGQGMEQYF

clone_size: once
j_call: TRBJ2-7
d_call: .
v_call: TRBV10-2
cdr3_nt: TGCGCCAGCCGGCGGGTACTTCTTCGAGGCGAGCAGTACTTC
cdr3_aa: CASRRVLLRGEQYF

clone_size: few
j_call: TRBJ1-2
d_call: .
v_call: TRBV7-9
cdr3_nt: TGTGCCAGCAGCTTAGCCGGGGACAACTATGGCTACACCTTC
cdr3_aa: CASSLAGDNYGYTF

clone_size: .
j_call: TRBJ1-3
d_call: .
v_call: TRBV6-5
cdr3_nt: TGTGCCAGCAGTTCTGTAACTAACACCATATATTTT
cdr3_aa: CASSSVTNTIYF

clone_size: .
j_call: TRBJ2-7
d_call: .
v_call: TRBV7-2
cdr3_nt: TGTGCCAGCAGCTCCAGGGGTTTAAACTCCTACGAGCAGTACTTC
cdr3_aa: CASSSRGLNSYEQYF

clone_size: .
j_call: TRBJ1-1
d_call: .
v_call: TRBV5-6
cdr3_nt: TGTGCCAGCAGCCCCGCGGGAGGCAGGGGTAGCTCTGAAGCTTTCTTT
cdr3_aa: CASSPAGGRGSSEAFF

clone_size: few
j_call: TRBJ2-1
d_call: .
v_call: TRBV29-1
cdr3_nt: TGCAGCGGATGGACAAGCTCCTACAATGAGCAGTTCTTC
cdr3_aa: CSGWTSSYNEQFF

clone_size: few
j_call: TRBJ1-2
d_call: TRBD1
v_call: TRBV7-2
cdr3_nt: TGTGCCAGCAGCTTAGTGTCAGGGGGCGACGGCTACACCTTC
cdr3_aa: CASSLVSGGDGYTF

clone_size: .
j_call: TRBJ2-1
d_call: TRBD1
v_call: TRBV29-1
cdr3_nt: TGCAGCGTTGGTCGACAGGGTTGGGAGCAGTTCTTC
cdr3_aa: CSVGRQGWEQFF

clone_size: few
j_call: TRBJ2-3
d_call: .
v_call: TRBV19
cdr3_nt: TGTGCCAGTAGTGTACCCGCCGAGGGTGATACGCAGTATTTT
cdr3_aa: CASSVPAEGDTQYF

clone_size: few
j_call: TRBJ2-3
d_call: .
v_call: TRBV15
cdr3_nt: TGTGCCACCAGCAGCACGCCTAGCCGCGCAGATACGCAGTATTTT
cdr3_aa: CATSSTPSRADTQYF

clone_size: many
j_call: TRBJ2-2
d_call: .
v_call: TRBV7-9
cdr3_nt: TGTGCCAGCAGCTTGGGGGCTCCGGACACCGGGGAGCTGTTTTTT
cdr3_aa: CASSLGAPDTGELFF

clone_size: .
j_call: TRBJ1-2
d_call: .
v_call: TRBV2
cdr3_nt: TGTGCCAGCAGAACCGGGCTAGGGGCTAACTACGGCTACACCTTC
cdr3_aa: CASRTGLGANYGYTF

clone_size: .
j_call: TRBJ2-5
d_call: .
v_call: TRBV2
cdr3_nt: TGTGCCAGCAGCCCCGCGACGCGGGAAGAGACCCAGTACTTC
cdr3_aa: CASSPATREETQYF

clone_size: few
j_call: TRBJ2-1
d_call: .
v_call: TRBV9
cdr3_nt: TGTGCCAGCAGCGTTCTCCGGGACCCTTGGGGCAATGAGCAGTTCTTC
cdr3_aa: CASSVLRDPWGNEQFF

clone_size: few
j_call: TRBJ2-5
d_call: TRBD2
v_call: TRBV4-2
cdr3_nt: TGTGCCAGCAGCCAAGAGCTAGCGGGGGGGAAGATATACGAGACCCAGTACTTC
cdr3_aa: CASSQELAGGKIYETQYF

clone_size: .
j_call: TRBJ1-2
d_call: .
v_call: TRBV4-3
cdr3_nt: TGCGCCAGCAGCCAAGATATTGGCATAGGCTATGGCTACACCTTC
cdr3_aa: CASSQDIGIGYGYTF

clone_size: .
j_call: TRBJ2-3
d_call: .
v_call: TRBV6-5
cdr3_nt: TGTGCCAGCAGTTACAAGGGGCCCACAGATACGCAGTATTTT
cdr3_aa: CASSYKGPTDTQYF

clone_size: .
j_call: TRBJ2-1
d_call: .
v_call: TRBV7-2
cdr3_nt: TGTGCCAGCAGCTTAGTTCGGGGGAATGAGCAGTTCTTC
cdr3_aa: CASSLVRGNEQFF